In this sample, the clone carrying this T cell receptor beta chain turned up a few times. These data belong to a study of fetal regulatory T cell absence and autoimmunity. CDR3 length: 14 residues. From germline, CDR1 is SGHAT and CDR2 FQNNGV. Trimming left V 5 bases short and J 1 base short, with 12 bases between. Some clones are missing from TCRdb's copy, which holds only in-frame ones; the method was immunoSEQ multiplex PCR. The table lists some 87,000 clones, approximately 75% of them singletons. The source of this sequence is a male donor with IPEX syndrome. The source material was pancreas tissue. The genes are TRBV11-2 and TRBJ2-7; D tentatively reads TRBD1 or TRBD2 (5 bases each). As DNA, the CDR3 is TGTGCCAGCAGCCGAGGGACGGCATCCTACGAGCAGTACTTC. Its translation is CASSRGTASYEQYF.